Listed here is a single T cell receptor beta chain. Germline V gives CDR1 MDHEN, CDR2 SYDVKM. The length of the CDR3 is 13 residues. Trimming removed 1 base from V and 13 bases from J; junction bases left unmatched: 6. The donors comprised healthy bone marrow donors. In the PCR, 60 Vbeta and 13 Jbeta primers were used. The table came from immunoSEQ multiplex PCR; TCRdb's copy has only in-frame clones and leaves some out. The sample consists of under 150,000 clones, 70% to 85% of them appearing once. The data derive from a study of cytomegalovirus exposure and HLA in healthy donors. This sequence joins TRBV28 and TRBJ1-4; 7 bases are a match to TRBD1. The sequence came from a young woman in good health and CMV-seronegative. The sequencing input was PBMCs. The CDR3 region has the DNA TGTGCCAGCAGTTTATTTACAGGGGTTCGACTGTTTTTT. The encoded protein is CASSLFTGVRLFF.